What follows is one T cell receptor (beta chain) and its context. There is no known antigen for this receptor. Qualities for individual bases were not recorded, and no much larger clone is one base off. This specimen belongs to a study of shared clonotypes between healthy human individuals (TCRdb year 2020). Regarding the complete study: A few men and a couple of women, aged 18 to 49 years, made up the cohort. Blood TCR repertoires of a handful of healthy adults were deeply sequenced to estimate repertoire size and the extent of clonotype sharing between individuals. To increase sequencing depth and limit assay-specific biases, TCR repertoire library preparation and sequencing were carried out by different laboratories using diverse techniques. Per donor, leukapheresis produced somewhere between about 0.85 and 10 billion PBMCs. For each donor, CD4 naive and CD4 memory were each run on three plates, CD8 naive on two plates, and CD8 memory on one plate. General conclusions and limits of the study: Incomplete sequencing was indicated by rarefaction of sorted-subset datasets, despite the large sequencing depth. Because the study included only a small number of donors, the genetic and exposure-history diversity represented was limited. Estimated clonotype richness was generally larger for naive than for memory subsets. Based on pairwise subsampling, the degree of clonotype sharing among donors was expected to be affected by sequencing depth. Compared with non-shared clonotypes, the clonotypes found in all four sorted-subset donors had higher generation probabilities. Approximately 5% of naive CD4, around 4% of naive CD8, about 2.1% of memory CD4, and approximately 0.4% of memory CD8 clonotypes were shared across several donors. Sampling was restricted to blood, and TCR repertoires in tissues likely differ from the TCR repertoires found in blood.

From a lookup of the germline V gene, CDR1 and CDR2 are MNHEY and SVGAGI. From the cysteine through the phenylalanine, the CDR3 covers 15 amino acids. Left in the record is the CDR3 DNA by itself, 45 bases read in frame from the first base. TCR CDR3 regions were amplified from genomic DNA by multiplex PCR using the deep immunoSEQ assay. Extracted genomic DNA from each cell subset was distributed evenly across all wells of several immunoSEQ 96-well plates, and each plate was treated as a replicate. For sorted subsets, 150 to 250 ng genomic DNA, equal to approximately 30,000 T cell genomes, was loaded into each replicate PCR. The purified libraries were quantified using a Qubit 3.0 fluorometer, sized with a Bioanalyzer 2100, and then quantified again using the KAPA Library Quantification kit. Every immunoSEQ 96-well plate was sequenced on a dedicated single-read 150-cycle Illumina NextSeq 550 flow cell. Per the original workflow: The immunoSEQ output contained only junctional sequences without quality scores, so filtering could not match that applied to full-length reads. Sequences were annotated with PyIR, a Python wrapper for IgBLAST v1.9, and V/J genes and CDR3 were assigned using IMGT germline references. Reads were filtered out if the reads had weak V/J assignments (E-value above 1e-6), no CDR3, stop codons, out-of-frame junctions, or ambiguous translated residues. V3J clonotypes were defined as sequences sharing the same inferred V gene, J gene, and CDR3 amino acid sequence. Percentage overlap between repertoires was computed as shared unique clonotypes divided by the size of the smaller repertoire. Repertoire richness was assessed with RTK rarefaction, the Chao1 estimator, and Recon v2.1 estimates of unobserved clonotypes. For all TCRbeta clonotypes obtained by the gDNA method from a few donors, generation probabilities were computed with OLGA. The immuneACCESS repertoire file appears here via TCRdb, limited to in-frame rearrangements. These files lack a portion of the clones; in checked studies, under half of the deficit traces to unresolved V genes, and the cause of the others is not known. Clone size and V and J calls were adopted from that table, with D and trimming inferred from the DNA. This sample holds 150,000 to 200,000 clones; roughly 91% were observed only once. The leading ten clones occupy more than 0.06% of the sample.

Healthy HIV-negative adults with no recently reported acute infections or vaccinations were included as donors. All donors were Caucasian adults living in Nashville, Tennessee, USA. CD4+ T cells were enriched through magnetic negative selection, after which naive cells were positively selected on CD45RA and the remaining negative fraction served as the memory subset. Blood was collected by leukapheresis, and PBMCs were isolated by Ficoll-Histopaque density gradient centrifugation and then cryopreserved in liquid nitrogen vapor phase. Purity and quantity of every magnetically sorted T cell population were checked by analytical flow cytometry. Each sorted fraction had its genomic DNA isolated and then quantified by UV absorbance on a Nanodrop 2000c.

The specimen sequenced was naive CD4+ T cells sorted from blood. The meaning of the sample's cell subset or site label: CD45RA+ positively selected. The clonotype comes from a woman in her thirties in good health. The V and J segments used are TRBV6-5 and TRBJ2-5; a weak D assignment points to TRBD2 (5 bases agree). The J call may be mistaken, given a closer DNA end match to TRBJ2-7. The CDR3 protein: CASSYSRGSDDEQYF. The nucleotide sequence is TGTGCCAGCAGTTACTCTCGTGGGAGTGATGACGAGCAGTACTTC.